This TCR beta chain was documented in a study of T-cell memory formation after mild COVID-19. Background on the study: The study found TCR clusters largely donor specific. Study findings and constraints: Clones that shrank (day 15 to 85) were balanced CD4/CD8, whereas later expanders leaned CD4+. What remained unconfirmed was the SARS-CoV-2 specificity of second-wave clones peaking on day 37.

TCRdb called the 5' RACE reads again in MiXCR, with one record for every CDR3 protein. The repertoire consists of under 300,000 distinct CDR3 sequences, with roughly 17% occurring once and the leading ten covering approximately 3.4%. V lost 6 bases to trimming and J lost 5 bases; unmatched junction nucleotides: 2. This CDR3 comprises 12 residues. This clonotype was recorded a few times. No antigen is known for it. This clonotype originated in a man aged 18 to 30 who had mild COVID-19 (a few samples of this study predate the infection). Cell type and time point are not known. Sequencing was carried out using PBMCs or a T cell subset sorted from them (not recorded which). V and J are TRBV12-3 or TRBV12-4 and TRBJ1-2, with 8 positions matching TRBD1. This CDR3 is CASRTGEYGYTF. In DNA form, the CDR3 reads TGTGCCAGCAGGACAGGGGAATATGGCTACACCTTC.